The 7 T cell receptor beta chains below were found in one sample sequenced in a study of cytomegalovirus exposure and HLA in healthy donors. Vbeta (60) and Jbeta (13) primers were used in the PCR. This table comes from immunoSEQ multiplex PCR, and its TCRdb copy is limited to in-frame clones, with some not included. The data hold about 40,000 clones, with more than 80% observed a single time. The sequenced sample consisted of PBMCs. Receptor source: a woman aged 40 to 50 in good health and CMV-seropositive.

V usage is TRBV28 and J usage is TRBJ2-7; D is undetermined. CDR1 and CDR2 from the germline V gene are MDHEN and SYDVKM. There are 13 residues in the CDR3. Between the trimmed V and J ends, which lost 8 bases and 0 bases, there was a span of 11 bases. The CDR3 here is CASSTGFSYEQYF. The CDR3 coding sequence is TGTGCCAGCTCGACTGGCTTCTCCTACGAGCAGTACTTC. Variable domain in full (rest from reference TRBV28 and TRBJ2-7): DVKVTQSSRYLVKRTGEKVFLECVQDMDHENMFWYRQDPGLGLRLIYFSYDVKMKEKGDIPEGYSVSREKKERFSLILESASTNQTSMYLCASSTGFSYEQYFGPGTRLTVT.

The rearrangement joins TRBV6-5 to TRBJ1-2; the D gene is possibly TRBD1 (5 bases). The CDR3 totals 14 residues. The V and J ends lost 4 bases and 2 bases respectively, with 11 bases between them. Germline-derived CDR1 and CDR2 are MNHEY and SVGAGI. This CDR3 reads CASSFKDKNYGYTF. The CDR3 region has the DNA TGTGCCAGCAGTTTCAAGGACAAAAACTATGGCTACACCTTC.

The V call is TRBV5-1, the J call TRBJ2-5, with 12 bases lining up with TRBD1. The germline V gene has CDR1 SGHRS and CDR2 YFSETQ. V dropped 4 bases and J dropped 5; count of bases not matched to a gene: 3. The CDR3 covers 14 residues. CDR3 loop: CASSLGQGAETQYF. The CDR3 region has the DNA TGCGCCAGCAGCCTGGGACAGGGGGCCGAGACCCAGTACTTC.

Concerning this clone: A junction end diverges from the germline sequence, so it may reflect a read error. V and J are TRBV7-9 and TRBJ1-1; 9 bases are a match to TRBD1. Germline V gene lookup returns CDR1 SEHNR and CDR2 FQNEAQ (reference sequence). CDR3 length equals 17 residues. The CDR3 sequence: CSSSRPLPGQGVTEAFF. CDR3 DNA: TGTTCCAGCAGCCGCCCACTTCCGGGACAGGGTGTCACTGAAGCTTTCTTT.

The gene calls are TRBV2 and TRBJ2-7; unclear D gene. CDR1 and CDR2 (germline): SNHLY, FYNNEI. Trimming removed 6 bases at V and 0 bases at J, with 15 bases between. The CDR3 is 15 residues long. The CDR3 reads CASSRASTASYEQYF. The CDR3 nucleotides are TGTGCCAGCAGCCGCGCGTCCACAGCCTCCTACGAGCAGTACTTC.

The J gene is TRBJ2-4, the V gene TRBV2; D is possibly TRBD2 (5 bases). Looked up from germline, CDR1 is SNHLY and CDR2 is FYNNEI. Trimming cost V 5 bases and J 8 bases, with 19 bases left between them. CDR3 size: 15 residues. The CDR3 DNA reads TGTGCCAGCAGTAATTTCGGGATAAGATGGGACATTCAGTACTTC. Its protein product is CASSNFGIRWDIQYF.

This rearrangement joins TRBV19 to TRBJ1-1; D is possibly TRBD1 (5 bases). The CDR3 sequence is 13 residues long. Germline CDR1 and CDR2: LNHDA and SQIVND (reference sequence). The V end lost 5 bases, the J end lost 4 bases, and 11 bases lay between the germline ends. The DNA of the CDR3 is TGTGCCAGTAGTTCTCAGGGATTCACTGAAGCTTTCTTT. Protein: CASSSQGFTEAFF.